These T cell receptor beta chains were read from a single sample in a study of monozygotic twins with inflammatory bowel disease. TCRdb re-called the 5' RACE reads; one entry per CDR3 protein, DNA not given. This sample's clone table lists fewer than 200,000 distinct CDR3 sequences. The sequencing input was blood. These receptors originate from a human donor with ulcerative colitis or Crohn's disease, or a healthy co-twin of an affected twin (not recorded which). Each CDR3 is given with its conserved first and last residue. Each record gives: J gene, V gene, CDR3 protein.

J gene: TRBJ2-3
V gene: TRBV7-3
CDR3 protein: CASSLNGRGSDTQYF

J gene: TRBJ2-7
V gene: TRBV20-1
CDR3 protein: CSAGPRAEQYF

J gene: TRBJ2-7
V gene: TRBV27
CDR3 protein: CASSLSASGRMNEQYF

J gene: TRBJ2-2
V gene: TRBV20-1
CDR3 protein: CSAPWTGPNTGELFF

J gene: TRBJ2-5
V gene: TRBV14
CDR3 protein: CASSEQGGLFSETQYF

J gene: TRBJ2-1
V gene: TRBV4-1
CDR3 protein: CASSPSLAESDEQFF

J gene: TRBJ2-5
V gene: TRBV5-1
CDR3 protein: CASSFGTGGETQYF

J gene: TRBJ2-2
V gene: TRBV15
CDR3 protein: CATSRVASGWDTGELFF

J gene: TRBJ1-2
V gene: TRBV20-1
CDR3 protein: CSAAPGQGNYGYTF

J gene: TRBJ1-4
V gene: TRBV20-1
CDR3 protein: CSARDARTNEKLFF

J gene: TRBJ1-1
V gene: TRBV7-2
CDR3 protein: CASSPQTGDIIF

J gene: TRBJ1-3
V gene: TRBV12-3/TRBV12-4
CDR3 protein: CAARDSNSGNTIYF

J gene: TRBJ1-2
V gene: TRBV5-1
CDR3 protein: CASSLTGQGVYGYTF

J gene: TRBJ2-6
V gene: TRBV6-5
CDR3 protein: CASSSGTSLAGANVLTF

J gene: TRBJ2-1
V gene: TRBV7-3
CDR3 protein: CASSLWGGRHNEQFF

J gene: TRBJ2-1
V gene: TRBV28
CDR3 protein: CASSLSTDVGFF

J gene: TRBJ2-7
V gene: TRBV28
CDR3 protein: CASRTRQGSYEQYF

J gene: TRBJ2-3
V gene: TRBV11-2
CDR3 protein: CASSPGGRRGDTQYF

J gene: TRBJ2-5
V gene: TRBV7-8
CDR3 protein: CASTQWTGRYQETQYF

J gene: TRBJ2-3
V gene: TRBV24-1
CDR3 protein: CATSSGTSGSTDTQYF

J gene: TRBJ1-2
V gene: TRBV29-1
CDR3 protein: CSDRQGDGYTF

J gene: TRBJ2-1
V gene: TRBV7-8
CDR3 protein: CASSTRPGTSLGGEQFF

J gene: TRBJ1-5
V gene: TRBV7-9
CDR3 protein: CASSLRDSNQPQHF

J gene: TRBJ2-3
V gene: TRBV19
CDR3 protein: CASTNGGTQYF

J gene: TRBJ2-1
V gene: TRBV19
CDR3 protein: CASSYLAMGYNEQFF

J gene: TRBJ2-7
V gene: TRBV6-2/TRBV6-3
CDR3 protein: CASRPLQGTGYEQYF

J gene: TRBJ2-4
V gene: TRBV19
CDR3 protein: CASSMNGGGNIQYF

J gene: TRBJ1-1
V gene: TRBV7-3
CDR3 protein: CASSRDRDTEAFF

J gene: TRBJ2-1
V gene: TRBV11-1
CDR3 protein: CASSFLAGDLRSSYNEQFF

J gene: TRBJ2-1
V gene: TRBV5-1
CDR3 protein: CASSRSRVEQFF

J gene: TRBJ2-7
V gene: TRBV5-1
CDR3 protein: CASSLTPLGRSLLYEQYF

J gene: TRBJ2-3
V gene: TRBV5-1
CDR3 protein: CASSLWGRGDTQYF

J gene: TRBJ2-5
V gene: TRBV19
CDR3 protein: CASSRGSLGTETQYF

J gene: TRBJ1-1
V gene: TRBV30
CDR3 protein: CAWSPHMNTEAFF

J gene: TRBJ1-2
V gene: TRBV10-3
CDR3 protein: CATGSRFGRGNYGYTF

J gene: TRBJ1-1
V gene: TRBV10-2
CDR3 protein: CASGTGWAEAFF

J gene: TRBJ1-2
V gene: TRBV29-1
CDR3 protein: CSVSTGPYGYTF

J gene: TRBJ1-1
V gene: TRBV6-1
CDR3 protein: CASSEAGRGKVEAFF

J gene: TRBJ1-5
V gene: TRBV7-9
CDR3 protein: CASSHDGSGRTDLNQPQHF

J gene: TRBJ2-1
V gene: TRBV5-4
CDR3 protein: CASSRGLVPDNEQFF

J gene: TRBJ1-1
V gene: TRBV3-1
CDR3 protein: CASSQGARGSEAFF

J gene: TRBJ2-4
V gene: TRBV11-2
CDR3 protein: CASSPGTSGFFQYF

J gene: TRBJ2-5
V gene: TRBV6-5
CDR3 protein: CASSYSHRQETQYF

J gene: TRBJ2-7
V gene: TRBV25-1
CDR3 protein: CASKGDGQSYEQYF

J gene: TRBJ2-3
V gene: TRBV9
CDR3 protein: CASSPQTGKSTDTQYF

J gene: TRBJ2-5
V gene: TRBV20-1
CDR3 protein: CSALFRFQETQYF

J gene: TRBJ2-1
V gene: TRBV9
CDR3 protein: CASSPRLAGVANEQFF

J gene: TRBJ2-7
V gene: TRBV7-2
CDR3 protein: CASSVTGGSSYEQYF

J gene: TRBJ1-5
V gene: TRBV7-2
CDR3 protein: CASSLRAGGDQPQHF

J gene: TRBJ2-2
V gene: TRBV10-3
CDR3 protein: CATVRGSNTGELFF

J gene: TRBJ1-5
V gene: TRBV2
CDR3 protein: CASSADRVRQPQHF

J gene: TRBJ2-1
V gene: TRBV12-3/TRBV12-4
CDR3 protein: CASRPGLAGGLDEQFF

J gene: TRBJ2-7
V gene: TRBV7-2
CDR3 protein: CASSFPGLAAYEQYF

J gene: TRBJ2-3
V gene: TRBV28
CDR3 protein: CASSLFSTDTQYF

J gene: TRBJ2-3
V gene: TRBV24-1
CDR3 protein: CATSDPIAGDFGDTQYF